This T cell receptor (beta chain) appears in the sequencing data of a study of cytomegalovirus exposure and HLA in healthy donors. Trimming pared 3 bases from V and 9 bases from J, leaving 13 bases between. The CDR3 sequence is 13 residues long. CDR1 is WNHNN, CDR2 SYGVQD, per germline (reference sequence). The PCR ran on 60 Vbeta and 13 Jbeta primers. Sequenced by immunoSEQ multiplex PCR; TCRdb stores in-frame clones only, minus some. The table includes about 200,000 clones, roughly 90% detected once. The sequenced material came from PBMCs. The genes are TRBV10-1 and TRBJ2-3, with a tentative D call TRBD2 (6 bases). The sequence was obtained from a woman in her thirties in good health and CMV-seronegative. The CDR3 sequence is CASSEGRGLTQYF. The CDR3, as DNA: TGCGCCAGCAGTGAAGGTCGGGGGTTGACGCAGTATTTT.